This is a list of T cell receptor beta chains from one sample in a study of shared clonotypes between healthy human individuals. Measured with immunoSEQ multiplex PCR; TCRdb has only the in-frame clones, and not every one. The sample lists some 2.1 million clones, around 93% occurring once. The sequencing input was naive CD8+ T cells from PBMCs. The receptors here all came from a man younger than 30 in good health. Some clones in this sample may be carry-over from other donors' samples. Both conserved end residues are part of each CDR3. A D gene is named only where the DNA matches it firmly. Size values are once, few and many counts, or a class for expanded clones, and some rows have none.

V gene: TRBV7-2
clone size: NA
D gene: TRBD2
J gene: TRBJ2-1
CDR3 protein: CASSLGGAGAYSVRQFF
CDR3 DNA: TGTGCCAGCAGCTTAGGGGGAGCGGGAGCCTATTCGGTTCGGCAGTTCTTC

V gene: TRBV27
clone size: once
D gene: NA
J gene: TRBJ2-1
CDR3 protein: CASSLKGGVAQFF
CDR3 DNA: TGTGCCAGCAGTTTAAAGGGTGGCGTCGCGCAGTTCTTC

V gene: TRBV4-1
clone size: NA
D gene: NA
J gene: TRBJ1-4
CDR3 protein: CASSQGRTNEKLFF
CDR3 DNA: TGCGCCAGCAGCCAAGGAAGAACTAATGAAAAACTGTTTTTT

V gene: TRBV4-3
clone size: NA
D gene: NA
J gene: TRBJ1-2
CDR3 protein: CASSQDRGNYGYTF
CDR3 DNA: TGCGCCAGCAGCCAAGATCGGGGTAACTATGGCTACACCTTC

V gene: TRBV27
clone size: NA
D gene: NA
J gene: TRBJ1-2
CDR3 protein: CASSFSAGALRNYGYTF
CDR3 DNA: TGTGCCAGCAGTTTTTCGGCAGGGGCCCTAAGGAACTATGGCTACACCTTC

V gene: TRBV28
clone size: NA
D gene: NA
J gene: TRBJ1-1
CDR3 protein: CASSTSGTFLAFF
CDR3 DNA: TGTGCCAGCAGTACTTCCGGGACTTTTTTGGCTTTCTTT

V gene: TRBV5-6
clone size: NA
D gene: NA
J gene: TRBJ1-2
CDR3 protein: CASSLGALTDYDYGYTF
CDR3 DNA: TGTGCCAGCAGCTTGGGGGCCCTCACCGACTATGACTATGGCTACACCTTC

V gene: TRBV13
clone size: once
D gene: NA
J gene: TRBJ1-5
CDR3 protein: CASSLSGSNQPQHF
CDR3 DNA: TGTGCCAGCAGCTTAAGCGGGAGCAATCAGCCCCAGCATTTT

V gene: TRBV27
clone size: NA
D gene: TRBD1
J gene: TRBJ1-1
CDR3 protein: CASSLSGTGGEAFF
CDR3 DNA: TGTGCCAGCAGTTTATCCGGGACAGGGGGGGAAGCTTTCTTT

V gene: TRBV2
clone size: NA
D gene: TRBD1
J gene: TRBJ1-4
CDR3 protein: CASSEQGENEKLFF
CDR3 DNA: TGTGCCAGCAGTGAACAGGGGGAAAATGAAAAACTGTTTTTT

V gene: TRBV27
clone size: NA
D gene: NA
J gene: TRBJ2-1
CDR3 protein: CASYSPSYNEQFF
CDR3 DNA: TGTGCCAGCTATTCCCCTTCCTACAATGAGCAGTTCTTC

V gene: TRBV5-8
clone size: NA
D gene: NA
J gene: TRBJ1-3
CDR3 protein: CASSQIQVRGSGNTIYF
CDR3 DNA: TGTGCCAGCAGCCAAATACAGGTCCGAGGCTCTGGAAACACCATATATTTT

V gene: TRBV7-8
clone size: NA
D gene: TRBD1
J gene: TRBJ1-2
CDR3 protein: CASSPNQGAYYGYTF
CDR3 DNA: TGTGCCAGCAGCCCTAACCAGGGGGCCTACTATGGCTACACCTTC

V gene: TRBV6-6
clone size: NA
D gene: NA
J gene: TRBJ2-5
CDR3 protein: CASILRGGETQYF
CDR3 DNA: TGTGCCAGCATCCTCAGGGGTGGGGAGACCCAGTACTTC

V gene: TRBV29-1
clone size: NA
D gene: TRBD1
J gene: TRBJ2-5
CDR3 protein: CSEPGQGHETQYF
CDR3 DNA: TGCAGCGAACCGGGACAGGGCCACGAGACCCAGTACTTC

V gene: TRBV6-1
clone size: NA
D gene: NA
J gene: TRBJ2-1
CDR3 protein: CASIGGPGAGEGFF
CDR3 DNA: TGTGCCAGCATCGGGGGGCCAGGGGCGGGAGAAGGGTTCTTC

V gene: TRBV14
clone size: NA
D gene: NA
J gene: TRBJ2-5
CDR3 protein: CASSQEWRVGLKETQYF
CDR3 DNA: TGTGCCAGCAGCCAAGAATGGAGGGTTGGGTTGAAAGAGACCCAGTACTTC

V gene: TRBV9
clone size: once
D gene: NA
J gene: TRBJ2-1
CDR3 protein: CASSGDVYNEQFF
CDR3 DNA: TGTGCCAGCAGCGGGGACGTCTACAATGAGCAGTTCTTC

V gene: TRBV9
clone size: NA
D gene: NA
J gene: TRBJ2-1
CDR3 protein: CASSVAGQSYNEQFF
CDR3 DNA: TGTGCCAGCAGCGTAGCCGGACAATCCTACAATGAGCAGTTCTTC

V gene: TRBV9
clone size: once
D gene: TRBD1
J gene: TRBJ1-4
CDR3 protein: CASSDRQGGNEKLFF
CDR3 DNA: TGTGCCAGCAGCGATAGACAGGGAGGAAACGAAAAACTGTTTTTT

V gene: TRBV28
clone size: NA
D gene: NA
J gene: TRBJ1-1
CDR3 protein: CASSLPGSGDTEAFF
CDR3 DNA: TGTGCCAGCAGCCTCCCGGGGTCGGGGGACACTGAAGCTTTCTTT

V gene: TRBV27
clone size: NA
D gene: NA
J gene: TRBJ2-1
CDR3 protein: CASSLSVIYEQFF
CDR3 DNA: TGTGCCAGCAGTTTATCAGTGATCTATGAGCAGTTCTTC

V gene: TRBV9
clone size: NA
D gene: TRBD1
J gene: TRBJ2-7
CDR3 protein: CASSAGGTGGYEQYF
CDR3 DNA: TGTGCCAGCAGCGCTGGGGGGACAGGGGGCTACGAGCAGTACTTC

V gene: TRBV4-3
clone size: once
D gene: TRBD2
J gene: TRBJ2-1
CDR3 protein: CASSQDSGKYNEQFF
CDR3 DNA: TGCGCCAGCAGCCAGGATAGCGGGAAATACAATGAGCAGTTCTTC

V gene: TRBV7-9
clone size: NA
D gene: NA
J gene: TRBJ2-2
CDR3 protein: CASSLEGVNTGELFF
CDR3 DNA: TGTGCCAGCAGCTTAGAAGGGGTCAACACCGGGGAGCTGTTTTTT

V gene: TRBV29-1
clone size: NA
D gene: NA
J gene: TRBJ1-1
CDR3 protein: CSVESNTEAFF
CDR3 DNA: TGCAGCGTTGAATCGAACACTGAAGCTTTCTTT

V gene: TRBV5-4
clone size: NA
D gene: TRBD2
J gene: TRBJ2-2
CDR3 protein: CASSLSERGANTGELFF
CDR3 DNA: TGTGCCAGCAGCTTGTCCGAGCGGGGAGCGAACACCGGGGAGCTGTTTTTT

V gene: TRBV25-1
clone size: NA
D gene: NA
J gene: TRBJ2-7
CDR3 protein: CASSEFATGVPEQYF
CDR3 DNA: TGTGCCAGCAGTGAATTCGCAACAGGAGTCCCCGAGCAGTACTTC

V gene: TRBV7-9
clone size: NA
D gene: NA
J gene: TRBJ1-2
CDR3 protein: CASTGGGIYGYTF
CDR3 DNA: TGTGCCAGCACTGGTGGGGGGATCTATGGCTACACCTTC

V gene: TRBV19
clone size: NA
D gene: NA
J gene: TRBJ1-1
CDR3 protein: CASSIVTTTTEAFF
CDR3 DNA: TGTGCCAGTAGTATAGTTACCACGACGACTGAAGCTTTCTTT

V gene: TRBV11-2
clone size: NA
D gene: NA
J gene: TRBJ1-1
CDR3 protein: CASSFPRTNTEAFF
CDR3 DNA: TGTGCCAGCAGCTTCCCGCGGACAAACACTGAAGCTTTCTTT

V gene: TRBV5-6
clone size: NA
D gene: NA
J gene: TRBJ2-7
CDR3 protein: CASSLDPGSYEQYF
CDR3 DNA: TGTGCCAGCAGCTTGGACCCAGGTTCCTACGAGCAGTACTTC

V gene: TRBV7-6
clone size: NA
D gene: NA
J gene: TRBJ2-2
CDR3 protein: CASSPDSRLSNTGELFF
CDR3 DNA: TGTGCCAGCAGTCCAGACAGCCGGCTATCGAACACCGGGGAGCTGTTTTTT

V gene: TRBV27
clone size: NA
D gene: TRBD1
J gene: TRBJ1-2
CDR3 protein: CASSPGQGVGGYTF
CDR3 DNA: TGTGCCAGCAGTCCGGGACAGGGCGTAGGTGGCTACACCTTC

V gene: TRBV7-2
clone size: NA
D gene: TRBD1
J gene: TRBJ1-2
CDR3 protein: CASSIRDRAYTF
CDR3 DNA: TGTGCCAGCAGTATTCGGGACAGGGCTTACACCTTC

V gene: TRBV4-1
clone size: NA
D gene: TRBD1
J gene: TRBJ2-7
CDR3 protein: CASSQRDRALEQYF
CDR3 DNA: TGCGCCAGCAGCCAGCGGGACAGGGCCCTCGAGCAGTACTTC

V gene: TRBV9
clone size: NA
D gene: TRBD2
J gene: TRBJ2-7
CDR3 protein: CASSVSGTSPSYEQYF
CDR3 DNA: TGTGCCAGCAGCGTTAGCGGGACGAGCCCCTCCTACGAGCAGTACTTC

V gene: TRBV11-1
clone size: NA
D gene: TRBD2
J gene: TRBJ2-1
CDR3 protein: CASSPTSGRGYNEQFF
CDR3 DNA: TGTGCCAGCAGCCCGACTAGCGGGAGGGGCTACAATGAGCAGTTCTTC

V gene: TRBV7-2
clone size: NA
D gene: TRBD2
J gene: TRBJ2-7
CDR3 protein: CASSLELWTSGPYEQYF
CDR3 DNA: TGTGCCAGCAGCTTAGAACTATGGACTAGCGGCCCGTACGAGCAGTACTTC

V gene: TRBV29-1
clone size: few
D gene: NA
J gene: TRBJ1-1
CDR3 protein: CSVTDPWNTEAFF
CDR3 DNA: TGCAGCGTTACGGACCCCTGGAACACTGAAGCTTTCTTT

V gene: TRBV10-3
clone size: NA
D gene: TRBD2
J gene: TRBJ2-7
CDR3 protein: CAISRWTSGITISYEQYF
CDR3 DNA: TGTGCCATCAGTCGCTGGACTAGCGGGATTACTATTTCCTACGAGCAGTACTTC

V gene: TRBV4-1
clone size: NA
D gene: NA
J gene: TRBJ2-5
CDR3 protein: CASSQGNVGVRETQYF
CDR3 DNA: TGCGCCAGCAGCCAAGGGAACGTAGGGGTTCGAGAGACCCAGTACTTC

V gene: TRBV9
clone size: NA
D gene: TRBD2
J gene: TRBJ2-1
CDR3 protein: CASSGRTRREELAGGHLLNEQFF
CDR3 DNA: TGTGCCAGCAGCGGAAGGACGAGGCGGGAAGAGCTAGCGGGAGGGCATCTTCTCAATGAGCAGTTCTTC

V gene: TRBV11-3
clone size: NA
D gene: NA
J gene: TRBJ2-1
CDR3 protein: CASSFLPYNEQFF
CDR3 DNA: TGTGCCAGCAGTTTTCTACCCTACAATGAGCAGTTCTTC

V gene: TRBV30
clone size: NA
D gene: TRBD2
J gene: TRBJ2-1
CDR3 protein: CAWKQLAGGYNEQFF
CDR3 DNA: TGTGCCTGGAAACAACTAGCGGGAGGCTACAATGAGCAGTTCTTC

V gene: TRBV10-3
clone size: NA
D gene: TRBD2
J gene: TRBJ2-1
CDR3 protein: CAISESPSGSSEQFF
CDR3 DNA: TGTGCCATCAGTGAGTCCCCTAGCGGGAGTTCTGAGCAGTTCTTC

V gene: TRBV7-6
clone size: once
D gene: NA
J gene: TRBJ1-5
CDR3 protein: CASLPPSRDQPQHF
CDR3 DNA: TGTGCCAGCCTACCCCCGTCGCGGGACCAGCCCCAGCATTTT

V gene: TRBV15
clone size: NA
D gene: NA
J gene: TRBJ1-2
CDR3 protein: CATSSWGDYGYTF
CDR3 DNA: TGTGCCACCAGCAGTTGGGGGGACTATGGCTACACCTTC

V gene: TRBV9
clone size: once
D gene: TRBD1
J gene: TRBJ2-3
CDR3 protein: CASSVAWGTGEDTQYF
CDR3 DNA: TGTGCCAGCAGCGTAGCTTGGGGGACAGGGGAGGATACGCAGTATTTT

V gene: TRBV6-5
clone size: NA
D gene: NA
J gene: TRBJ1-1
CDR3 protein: CASSERRLPTEAFF
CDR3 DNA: TGTGCCAGCAGTGAACGGCGGCTGCCCACTGAAGCTTTCTTT

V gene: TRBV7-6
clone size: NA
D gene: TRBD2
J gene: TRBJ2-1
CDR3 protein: CASSPGTSGTLEQFF
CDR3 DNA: TGTGCCAGCAGCCCCGGGACTAGCGGGACTCTTGAGCAGTTCTTC

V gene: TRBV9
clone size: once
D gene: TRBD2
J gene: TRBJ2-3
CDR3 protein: CASSVISGGSSDTQYF
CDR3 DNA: TGTGCCAGCAGCGTAATTTCGGGAGGTAGTTCAGATACGCAGTATTTT

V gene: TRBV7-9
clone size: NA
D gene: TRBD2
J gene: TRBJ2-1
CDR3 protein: CASSPGTSGGNNEQFF
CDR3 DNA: TGTGCCAGCAGCCCTGGGACTAGCGGGGGAAACAATGAGCAGTTCTTC

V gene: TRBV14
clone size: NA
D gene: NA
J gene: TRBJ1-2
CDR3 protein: CASSNIPSPGPYGYTF
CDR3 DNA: TGTGCCAGCAGCAATATACCTAGCCCGGGACCCTATGGCTACACCTTC

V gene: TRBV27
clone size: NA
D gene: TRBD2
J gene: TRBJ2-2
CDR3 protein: CASSFVPGLAALNTGELFF
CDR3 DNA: TGTGCCAGCAGTTTTGTCCCCGGACTAGCGGCACTGAACACCGGGGAGCTGTTTTTT

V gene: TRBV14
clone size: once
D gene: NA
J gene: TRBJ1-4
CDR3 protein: CASSPAAGGREKLFF
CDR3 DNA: TGTGCCAGCAGCCCAGCGGCCGGGGGCCGTGAAAAACTGTTTTTT

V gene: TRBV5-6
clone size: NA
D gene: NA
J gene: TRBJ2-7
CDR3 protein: CASSLANGQAAPYEQYF
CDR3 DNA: TGTGCCAGCAGCTTGGCCAATGGTCAGGCGGCCCCCTACGAGCAGTACTTC